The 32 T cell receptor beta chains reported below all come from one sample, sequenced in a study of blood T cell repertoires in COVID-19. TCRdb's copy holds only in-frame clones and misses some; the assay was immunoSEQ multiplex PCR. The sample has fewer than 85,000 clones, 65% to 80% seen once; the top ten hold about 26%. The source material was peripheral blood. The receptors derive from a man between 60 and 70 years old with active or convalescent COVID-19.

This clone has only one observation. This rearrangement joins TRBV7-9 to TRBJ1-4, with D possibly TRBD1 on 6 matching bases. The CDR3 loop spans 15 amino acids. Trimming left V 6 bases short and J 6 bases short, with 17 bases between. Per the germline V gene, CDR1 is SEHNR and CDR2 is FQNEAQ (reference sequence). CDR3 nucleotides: TGTGCCAGCAGTCCTACCACAGGGTCCGATGAAAAACTGTTTTTT. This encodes CASSPTTGSDEKLFF.

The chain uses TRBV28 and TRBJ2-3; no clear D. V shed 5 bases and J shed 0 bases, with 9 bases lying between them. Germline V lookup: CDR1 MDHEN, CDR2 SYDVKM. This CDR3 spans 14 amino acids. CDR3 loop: CASSIPRSTDTQYF. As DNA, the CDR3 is TGTGCCAGCAGTATCCCGAGAAGCACAGATACGCAGTATTTT.

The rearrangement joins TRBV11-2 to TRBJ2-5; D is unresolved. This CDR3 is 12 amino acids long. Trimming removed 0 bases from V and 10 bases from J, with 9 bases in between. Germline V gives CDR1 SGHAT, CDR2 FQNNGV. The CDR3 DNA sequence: TGTGCCAGCAGCTTAGATTCCGGGTTCCAGTACTTC. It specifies CASSLDSGFQYF.

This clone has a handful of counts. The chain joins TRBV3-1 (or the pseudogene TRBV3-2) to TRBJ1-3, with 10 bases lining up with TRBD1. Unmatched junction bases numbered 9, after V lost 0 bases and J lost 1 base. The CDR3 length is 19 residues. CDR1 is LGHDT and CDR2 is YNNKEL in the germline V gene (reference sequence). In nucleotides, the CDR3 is TGTGCCAGCAGCCAAGAGAACCGGGACAGGGGCGGGTCTGGAAACACCATATATTTT. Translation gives CASSQENRDRGGSGNTIYF.

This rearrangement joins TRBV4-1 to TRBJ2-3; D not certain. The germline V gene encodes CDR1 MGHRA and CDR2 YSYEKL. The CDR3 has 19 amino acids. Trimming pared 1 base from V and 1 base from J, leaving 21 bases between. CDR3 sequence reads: CASSQVVTPLAPGTDTQYF. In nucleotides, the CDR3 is TGCGCCAGCAGCCAAGTTGTGACACCCCTGGCCCCTGGCACAGATACGCAGTATTTT.

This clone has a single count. CDR3 bases: TGTGCCAGCAGAGACAGGGCGGGTGGAAACACCATATATTTT. Its protein product is CASRDRAGGNTIYF. The chain couples TRBV2 to TRBJ1-3; TRBD1 matches at 7 bases. V lost 6 bases and J lost 3; bases outside the gene matches: 5. The CDR3 has 14 residues. The germline V gene has CDR1 SNHLY and CDR2 FYNNEI.

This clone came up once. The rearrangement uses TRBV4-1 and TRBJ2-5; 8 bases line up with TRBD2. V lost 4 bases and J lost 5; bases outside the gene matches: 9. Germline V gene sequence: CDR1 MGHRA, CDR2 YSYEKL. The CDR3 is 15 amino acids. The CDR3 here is CASSPHWTSSETQYF. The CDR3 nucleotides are TGCGCCAGCAGCCCTCACTGGACTAGCAGTGAGACCCAGTACTTC.

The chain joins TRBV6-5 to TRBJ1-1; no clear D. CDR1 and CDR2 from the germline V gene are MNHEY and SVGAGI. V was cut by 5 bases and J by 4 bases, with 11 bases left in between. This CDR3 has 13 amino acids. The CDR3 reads CASSPGFGTEAFF. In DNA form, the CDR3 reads TGTGCCAGCAGTCCGGGGTTCGGCACTGAAGCTTTCTTT.

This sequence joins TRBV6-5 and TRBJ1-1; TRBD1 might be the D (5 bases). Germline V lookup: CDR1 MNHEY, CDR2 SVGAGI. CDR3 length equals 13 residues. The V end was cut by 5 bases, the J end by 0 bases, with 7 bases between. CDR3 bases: TGTGCCAGCAGTCCACAGGTGAACACTGAAGCTTTCTTT. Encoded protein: CASSPQVNTEAFF.

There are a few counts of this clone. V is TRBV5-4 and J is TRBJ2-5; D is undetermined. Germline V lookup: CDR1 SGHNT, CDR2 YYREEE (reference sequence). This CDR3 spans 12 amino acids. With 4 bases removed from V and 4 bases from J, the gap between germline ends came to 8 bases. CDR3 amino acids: CASSPGRETQYF. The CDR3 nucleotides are TGTGCCAGCAGCCCTGGGCGAGAGACCCAGTACTTC.

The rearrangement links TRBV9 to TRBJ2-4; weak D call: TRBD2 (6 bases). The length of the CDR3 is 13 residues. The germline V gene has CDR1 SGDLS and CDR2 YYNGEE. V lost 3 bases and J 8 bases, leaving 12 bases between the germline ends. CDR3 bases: TGTGCCAGCAGCGCGGAAGGGGAGGACATTCAGTACTTC. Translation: CASSAEGEDIQYF.

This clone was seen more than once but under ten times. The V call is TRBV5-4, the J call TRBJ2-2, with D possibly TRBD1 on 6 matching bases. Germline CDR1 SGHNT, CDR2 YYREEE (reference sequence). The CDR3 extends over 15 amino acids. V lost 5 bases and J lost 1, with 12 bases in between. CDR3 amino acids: CASSLPGQNTGELFF. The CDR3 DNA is TGTGCCAGCAGTCTTCCGGGACAGAACACCGGGGAGCTGTTTTTT.

The CDR3 reads CSALNTEAFF. DNA for the CDR3: TGCAGCGCCTTGAACACTGAAGCTTTCTTT. This chain links TRBV29-1 with TRBJ1-1; no clear D. Trimming removed 7 bases from V and 0 bases from J, with 3 bases in between. Germline V gene data show CDR1 as SQVTM and CDR2 as ANQGSEA. This CDR3 is built from 10 residues.

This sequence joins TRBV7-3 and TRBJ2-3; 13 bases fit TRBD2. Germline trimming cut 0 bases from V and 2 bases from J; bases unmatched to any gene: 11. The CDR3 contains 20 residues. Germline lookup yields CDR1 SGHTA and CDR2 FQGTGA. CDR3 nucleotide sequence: TGTGCCAGCAGCTTAACAGGTCCCGGGACTAGCGGGGCGGACACAGATACGCAGTATTTT. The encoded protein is CASSLTGPGTSGADTDTQYF.

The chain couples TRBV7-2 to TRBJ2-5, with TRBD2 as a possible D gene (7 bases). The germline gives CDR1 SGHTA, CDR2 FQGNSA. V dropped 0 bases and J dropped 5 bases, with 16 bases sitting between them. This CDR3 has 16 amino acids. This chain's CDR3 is CASSLANTGRGETQYF. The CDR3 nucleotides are TGTGCCAGCAGCTTAGCTAACACAGGGAGGGGCGAGACCCAGTACTTC.

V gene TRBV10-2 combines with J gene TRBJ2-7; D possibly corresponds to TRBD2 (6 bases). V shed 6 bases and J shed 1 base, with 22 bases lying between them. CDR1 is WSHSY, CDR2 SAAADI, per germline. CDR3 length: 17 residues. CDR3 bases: TGCGCCAGCAGCTCACTTCCCCGCGCGGGGCCATCCTACGAGCAGTACTTC. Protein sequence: CASSSLPRAGPSYEQYF.

CDR3 amino acids: CATSREPAGTGRDGYTF. The CDR3 DNA sequence: TGTGCCACCAGCAGAGAGCCCGCCGGGACAGGGAGGGATGGCTACACCTTC. The chain recombines TRBV15 with TRBJ1-2, with 9 bases fitting TRBD1. The CDR3 has 17 residues. Germline CDR1 LNHNV, CDR2 YYDKDF (reference sequence). The V and J ends lost 0 bases and 6 bases, in that order; junction bases with no gene match: 11.

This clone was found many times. The CDR3 here is CSVAGLAGGISGELFF. The CDR3 DNA reads TGCAGCGTGGCGGGACTAGCGGGGGGGATTAGCGGGGAGCTGTTTTTT. The V gene is TRBV29-1, the J gene TRBJ2-2; 16 nucleotides agree with TRBD2. The CDR3 sequence is 16 residues long. Germline-derived CDR1 and CDR2 are SQVTM and ANQGSEA. V lost 6 bases to trimming and J lost 7 bases; unmatched junction nucleotides: 8.

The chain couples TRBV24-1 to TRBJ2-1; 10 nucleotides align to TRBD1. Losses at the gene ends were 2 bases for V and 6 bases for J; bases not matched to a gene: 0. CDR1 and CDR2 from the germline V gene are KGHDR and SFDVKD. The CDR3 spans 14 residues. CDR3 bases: TGTGCCACCAGTGATTGGACAGGGGGCAATGAGCAGTTCTTC. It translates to CATSDWTGGNEQFF.

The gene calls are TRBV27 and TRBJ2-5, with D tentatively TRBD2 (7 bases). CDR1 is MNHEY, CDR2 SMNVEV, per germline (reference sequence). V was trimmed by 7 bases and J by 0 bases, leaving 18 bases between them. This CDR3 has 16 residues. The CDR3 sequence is CASNVRRGADQETQYF. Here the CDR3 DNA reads TGTGCCAGCAACGTCCGCCGGGGGGCTGACCAAGAGACCCAGTACTTC.

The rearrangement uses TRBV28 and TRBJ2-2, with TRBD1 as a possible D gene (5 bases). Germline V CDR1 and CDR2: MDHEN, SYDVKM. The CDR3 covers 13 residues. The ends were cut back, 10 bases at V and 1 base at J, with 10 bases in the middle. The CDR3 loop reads CATFGQNTGELFF. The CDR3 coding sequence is TGTGCCACTTTCGGACAGAACACCGGGGAGCTGTTTTTT.

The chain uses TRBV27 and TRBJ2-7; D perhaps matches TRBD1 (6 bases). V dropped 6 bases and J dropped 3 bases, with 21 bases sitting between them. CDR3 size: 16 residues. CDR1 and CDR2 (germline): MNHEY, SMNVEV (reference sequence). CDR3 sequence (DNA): TGTGCCAGCAGCCAATTTAGGGGTACAGGGAGCTACGAGCAGTACTTC. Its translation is CASSQFRGTGSYEQYF.

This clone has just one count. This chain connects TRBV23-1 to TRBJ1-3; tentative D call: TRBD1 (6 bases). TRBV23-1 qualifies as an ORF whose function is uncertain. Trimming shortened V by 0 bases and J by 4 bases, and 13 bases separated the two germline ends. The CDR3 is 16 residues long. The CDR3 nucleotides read TGCGCCAGCAGTCAATCGCGCAGGGGTGAGGGAAACACCATATATTTT. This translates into CASSQSRRGEGNTIYF.

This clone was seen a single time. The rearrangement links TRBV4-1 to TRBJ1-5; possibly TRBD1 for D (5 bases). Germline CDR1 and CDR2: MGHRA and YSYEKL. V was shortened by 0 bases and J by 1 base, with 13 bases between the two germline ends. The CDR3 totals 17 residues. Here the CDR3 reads CASSQDPGVGSNQPQHF. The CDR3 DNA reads TGCGCCAGCAGCCAAGATCCGGGGGTAGGCAGCAATCAGCCCCAGCATTTT.

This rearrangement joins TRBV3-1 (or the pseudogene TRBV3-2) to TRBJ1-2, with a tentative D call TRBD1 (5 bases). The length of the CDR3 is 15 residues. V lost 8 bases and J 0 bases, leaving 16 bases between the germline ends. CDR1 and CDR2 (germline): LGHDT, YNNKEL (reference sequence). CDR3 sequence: CASGKGSHTNYGYTF. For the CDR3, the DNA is TGTGCCAGCGGGAAGGGGTCCCACACTAACTATGGCTACACCTTC.

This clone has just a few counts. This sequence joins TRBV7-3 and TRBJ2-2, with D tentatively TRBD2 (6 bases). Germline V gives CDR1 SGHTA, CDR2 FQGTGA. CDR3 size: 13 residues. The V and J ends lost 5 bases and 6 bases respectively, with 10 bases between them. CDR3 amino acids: CASSPGTPGELFF. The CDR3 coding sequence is TGTGCCAGCAGCCCTGGGACTCCCGGGGAGCTGTTTTTT.

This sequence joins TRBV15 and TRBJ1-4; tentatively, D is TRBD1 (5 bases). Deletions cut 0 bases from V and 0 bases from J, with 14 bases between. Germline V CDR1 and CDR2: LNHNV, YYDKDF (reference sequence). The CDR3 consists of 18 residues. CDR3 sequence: CATSRDRAPIATNEKLFF. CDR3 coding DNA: TGTGCCACCAGCAGAGACAGGGCCCCGATTGCAACTAATGAAAAACTGTTTTTT.

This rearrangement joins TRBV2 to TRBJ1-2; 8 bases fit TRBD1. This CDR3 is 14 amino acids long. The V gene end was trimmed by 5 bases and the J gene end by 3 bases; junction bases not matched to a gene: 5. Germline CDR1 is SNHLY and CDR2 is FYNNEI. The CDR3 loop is CASSNRDRYYGYTF. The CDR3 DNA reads TGTGCCAGCAGTAACCGGGACAGGTACTATGGCTACACCTTC.

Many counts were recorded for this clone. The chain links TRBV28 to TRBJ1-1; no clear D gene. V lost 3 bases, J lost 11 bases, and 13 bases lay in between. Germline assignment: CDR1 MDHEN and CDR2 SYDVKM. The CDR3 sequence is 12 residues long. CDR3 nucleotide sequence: TGTGCCAGCAGTTTGGGGAGTAGGGCGGCTTTCTTT. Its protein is CASSLGSRAAFF.

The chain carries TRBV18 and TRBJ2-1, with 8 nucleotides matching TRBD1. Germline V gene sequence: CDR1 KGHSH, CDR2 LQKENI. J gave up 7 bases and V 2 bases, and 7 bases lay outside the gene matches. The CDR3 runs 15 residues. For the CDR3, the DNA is TGTGCCAGCTCACCATCCCAGGGGGCTTTGAATGAGCAGTTCTTC. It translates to CASSPSQGALNEQFF.

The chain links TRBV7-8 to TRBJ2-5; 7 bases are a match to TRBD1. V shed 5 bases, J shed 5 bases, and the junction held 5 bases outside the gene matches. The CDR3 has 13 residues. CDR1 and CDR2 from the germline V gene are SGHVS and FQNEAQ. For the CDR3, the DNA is TGTGCCAGCAGCAACGACAGGGCTGAGACCCAGTACTTC. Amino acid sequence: CASSNDRAETQYF.

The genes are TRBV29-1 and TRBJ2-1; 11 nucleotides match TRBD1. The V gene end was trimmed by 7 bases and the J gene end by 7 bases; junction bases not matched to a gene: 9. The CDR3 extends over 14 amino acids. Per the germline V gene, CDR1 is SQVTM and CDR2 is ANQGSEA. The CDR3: CSAPDRGLGNEQFF. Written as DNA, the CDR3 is TGCAGCGCACCGGACAGGGGGCTTGGTAATGAGCAGTTCTTC.